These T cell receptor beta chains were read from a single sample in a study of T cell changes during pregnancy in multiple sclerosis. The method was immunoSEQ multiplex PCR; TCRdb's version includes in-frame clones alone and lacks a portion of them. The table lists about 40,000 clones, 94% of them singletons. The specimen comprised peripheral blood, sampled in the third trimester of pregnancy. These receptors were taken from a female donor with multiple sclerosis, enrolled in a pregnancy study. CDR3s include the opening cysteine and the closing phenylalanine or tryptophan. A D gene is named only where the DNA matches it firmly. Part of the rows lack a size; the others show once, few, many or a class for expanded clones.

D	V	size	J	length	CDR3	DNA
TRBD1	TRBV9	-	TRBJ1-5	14	CASSVGTGSQPQHF	TGTGCCAGCAGCGTTGGGACAGGGAGCCAGCCCCAGCATTTT
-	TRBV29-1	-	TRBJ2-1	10	CSASYNEQFF	TGCAGCGCTAGTTACAATGAGCAGTTCTTC
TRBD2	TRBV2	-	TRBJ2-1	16	CASSENLPSGSYEQFF	TGTGCCAGCAGTGAAAACTTGCCTAGCGGGAGTTATGAGCAGTTCTTC
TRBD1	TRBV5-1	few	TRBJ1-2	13	CASSIRDSSGYTF	TGCGCCAGCAGCATCCGGGACAGCAGTGGCTACACCTTC
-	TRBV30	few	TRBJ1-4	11	CACRQVEKLFF	TGTGCCTGTCGACAGGTCGAAAAACTGTTTTTT
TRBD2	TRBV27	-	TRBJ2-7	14	CASRRAGVIYEQYF	TGTGCCAGCAGGCGAGCGGGAGTCATCTACGAGCAGTACTTC
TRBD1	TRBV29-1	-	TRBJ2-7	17	CSVDQDRECCLSYEQYF	TGCAGCGTTGACCAGGACAGGGAGTGTTGTTTAAGCTACGAGCAGTACTTC
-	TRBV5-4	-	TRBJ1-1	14	CASSAQPWSTEAFF	TGTGCCAGCAGCGCCCAGCCTTGGAGCACTGAAGCTTTCTTT
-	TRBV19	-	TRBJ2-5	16	CASSRAGTLLRETQYF	TGTGCCAGTAGTAGAGCCGGGACTCTATTGAGGGAGACCCAGTACTTC
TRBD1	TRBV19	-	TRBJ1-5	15	CASSREGQRNQPQHF	TGTGCCAGTAGTCGTGAGGGACAGAGGAATCAGCCCCAGCATTTT
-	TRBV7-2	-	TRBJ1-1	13	CASSSRRNTEAFF	TGTGCCAGCAGCTCCCGGAGGAACACTGAAGCTTTCTTT
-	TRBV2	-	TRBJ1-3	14	CASNDIVEGNTIYF	TGTGCCAGCAACGACATAGTGGAAGGAAACACCATATATTTT
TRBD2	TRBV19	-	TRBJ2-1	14	CASSTAGGGNEQFF	TGTGCCAGTAGTACTGCGGGGGGCGGGAATGAGCAGTTCTTC
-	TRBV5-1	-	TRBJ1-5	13	CASSLGGDQPQHF	TGCGCCAGCAGCTTGGGGGGGGATCAGCCCCAGCATTTT
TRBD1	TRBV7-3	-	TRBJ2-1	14	CASSPTRGQNEQFF	TGTGCCAGCAGCCCAACCAGGGGGCAGAATGAGCAGTTCTTC
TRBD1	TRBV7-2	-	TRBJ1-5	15	CASSPGGSSNQPQHF	TGTGCCAGCAGCCCAGGGGGTTCCAGCAATCAGCCCCAGCATTTT
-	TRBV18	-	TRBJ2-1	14	CASAGSVSGNEQFF	TGTGCCAGCGCCGGATCTGTTAGCGGCAATGAGCAGTTCTTC